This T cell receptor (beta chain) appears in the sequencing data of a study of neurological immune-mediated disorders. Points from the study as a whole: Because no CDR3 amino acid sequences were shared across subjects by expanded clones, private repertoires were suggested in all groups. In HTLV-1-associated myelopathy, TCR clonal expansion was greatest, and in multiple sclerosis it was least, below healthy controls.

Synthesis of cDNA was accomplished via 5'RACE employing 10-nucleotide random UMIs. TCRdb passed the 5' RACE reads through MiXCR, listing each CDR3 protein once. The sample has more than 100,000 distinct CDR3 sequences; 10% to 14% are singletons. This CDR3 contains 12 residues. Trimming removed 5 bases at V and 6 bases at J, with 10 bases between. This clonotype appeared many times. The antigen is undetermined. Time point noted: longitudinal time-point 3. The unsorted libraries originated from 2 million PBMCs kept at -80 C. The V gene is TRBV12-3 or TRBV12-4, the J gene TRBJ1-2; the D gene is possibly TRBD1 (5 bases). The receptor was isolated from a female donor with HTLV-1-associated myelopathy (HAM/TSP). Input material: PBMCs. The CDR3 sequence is CASSPGGDGYTF. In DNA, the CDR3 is TGTGCCAGCAGTCCCGGGGGAGATGGCTACACCTTC.